This T cell receptor beta chain originates from a study of blood T cell repertoires in COVID-19. Only in-frame clones appear in the TCRdb table, and some are missing; sequencing was by immunoSEQ multiplex PCR. Here the sample spans about 57,000 clones, around 76% being singletons. CDR1 is LNHDA and CDR2 is SQIVND in the germline V gene (reference sequence). The ends were cut back, 0 bases at V and 4 bases at J, with 9 bases in the middle. This CDR3 has 14 amino acids. The sequence was collected from a woman in her sixties with acute or convalescent COVID-19. The chain has TRBV19 and TRBJ1-2; TRBD1 is a possible D gene (5 bases). Sequenced: peripheral blood. CDR3 loop: CASSIETGTYGYTF. The DNA of the CDR3 is TGTGCCAGTAGTATAGAAACAGGTACCTATGGCTACACCTTC.